The 27 T cell receptor beta chains below come from one sample, sequenced in a study of cytomegalovirus exposure and HLA in healthy donors. The primer mix had 60 Vbeta and 13 Jbeta primers. Using immunoSEQ multiplex PCR, the repertoire was profiled, and TCRdb retains in-frame clones only, with some absent. The sample lists 85,000 to 120,000 clones; 65% to 85% were seen once. Sequenced sample: PBMCs. The receptors originated from a male donor in good health and CMV-seropositive.

The rearrangement uses TRBV19 and TRBJ2-7; TRBD2 might be the D (5 bases). The germline V gene has CDR1 LNHDA and CDR2 SQIVND (reference sequence). Trimming stripped 4 bases from V and 2 bases from J, with 9 bases between. The CDR3 consists of 13 residues. DNA of the CDR3: TGTGCCAGTAGTAGCACCGGGGCCTACGAGCAGTACTTC. It yields the protein CASSSTGAYEQYF. Full variable domain (missing parts from reference TRBV19 and TRBJ2-7): DGGITQSPKYLFRKEGQNVTLSCEQNLNHDAMYWYRQDPGQGLRLIYYSQIVNDFQKGDIAEGYSVSREKKESFPLTVTSAQKNPTAFYLCASSSTGAYEQYFGPGTRLTVT.

V gene TRBV7-9 combines with J gene TRBJ2-7; 12 nucleotides line up with TRBD1. The CDR3 is 15 residues long. V lost 2 bases, J lost 7 bases, and 6 bases stayed unmatched. Germline values: CDR1 SEHNR, CDR2 FQNEAQ (reference sequence). CDR3 nucleotides: TGTGCCAGCAGCTTAACCGGGACAGGGGGCGGTGAGCAGTACTTC. Its translation: CASSLTGTGGGEQYF.

V is TRBV13 and J is TRBJ1-1; D ambiguous. The CDR3 is 14 residues long. V was cut by 6 bases and J by 4 bases, with 15 bases left in between. CDR1 is PRHDT and CDR2 is FYEKMQ in the germline V gene (reference sequence). The CDR3 region has the DNA TGTGCCAGCAGGCCCTCAGAGGCGGGCACTGAAGCTTTCTTT. Protein: CASRPSEAGTEAFF.

The chain is built from TRBV19 and TRBJ2-7, with TRBD2 as a possible D gene (6 bases). Germline V gene lookup returns CDR1 LNHDA and CDR2 SQIVND (reference sequence). The V end was cut by 7 bases, the J end by 4 bases, with 14 bases between. The length of the CDR3 is 13 residues. The CDR3 loop is CASTPGTPYEQYF. Written as DNA, the CDR3 is TGTGCCAGTACCCCCGGGACTCCTTACGAGCAGTACTTC.

This chain joins TRBV7-2 and TRBJ2-6; TRBD1 matches at 10 bases. This CDR3 has 16 residues. Per germline, CDR1 SGHTA and CDR2 FQGNSA. The J segment lost 3 bases and the V segment lost 5 bases, leaving 4 bases of the junction unmatched. CDR3 sequence (DNA): TGTGCCAGCAGCCCCGACAGGGGGCTTGGGGCCAACGTCCTGACTTTC. Its protein is CASSPDRGLGANVLTF.

The chain uses TRBV28 and TRBJ1-4, with D possibly TRBD1 on 5 matching bases. Germline values: CDR1 MDHEN, CDR2 SYDVKM. This CDR3 region has 17 residues. The V and J ends lost 3 bases and 4 bases respectively, with 18 bases between them. The CDR3 reads CASSLGAAGGINEKLFF. The CDR3 coding sequence is TGTGCCAGCAGTTTGGGAGCGGCGGGGGGTATTAATGAAAAACTGTTTTTT.

This clone was seen a handful of times. The chain employs TRBV5-8 and TRBJ1-5, with D perhaps TRBD1 (5 bases). Germline V gene data show CDR1 as SGHTS and CDR2 as YDEGEE. Trimming removed 0 bases at V and 7 bases at J, with 11 bases between. The length of the CDR3 is 14 residues. CDR3 sequence: CASSLVRAGQPQHF. The CDR3 DNA reads TGTGCCAGCAGCTTGGTCAGGGCAGGACAGCCCCAGCATTTT.

This chain uses TRBV14 with TRBJ2-1; D ambiguous. V lost 0 bases and J 3 bases, leaving 12 bases between the germline ends. There are 16 residues in the CDR3. Germline values: CDR1 SGHDN, CDR2 FVKESK. Here the CDR3 reads CASSQDFGPSYNEQFF. In DNA, the CDR3 is TGTGCCAGCAGCCAAGATTTTGGTCCCAGCTACAATGAGCAGTTCTTC. Full variable domain (rest looked up from reference TRBV14 and TRBJ2-1): EAGVTQFPSHSVIEKGQTVTLRCDPISGHDNLYWYRRVMGKEIKFLLHFVKESKQDESGMPNNRFLAERTGGTYSTLKVQPAELEDSGVYFCASSQDFGPSYNEQFFGPGTRLTVL.

CDR3 nucleotides: TGTGCCAGCAGCCCAGGTGGCGTCGATGAAAAACTGTTTTTT. This translates into CASSPGGVDEKLFF. J is TRBJ1-4 and V is TRBV7-2, with D unresolved. The CDR3 sequence is 14 residues long. Germline CDR1 is SGHTA and CDR2 is FQGNSA. V lost 5 bases and J 6 bases, leaving 13 bases between the germline ends.

The genes are TRBV9 and TRBJ2-5; the D gene is possibly TRBD1 (5 bases). The tail of the sequence fits TRBJ2-7 better, so the J call may be wrong. The CDR3 covers 13 residues. Germline V lookup: CDR1 SGDLS, CDR2 YYNGEE. The CDR3 DNA reads as TGTGCCAGCAGCGTCGACAGCACCTACGAGCAGTACTTC. Translating gives CASSVDSTYEQYF.

The chain employs TRBV2 and TRBJ2-4; TRBD1 agrees at 7 bases. The CDR3 sequence is 18 residues long. Germline lookup yields CDR1 SNHLY and CDR2 FYNNEI. V lost 4 bases, J lost 1 base, and 13 bases stayed unmatched. The CDR3, as DNA: TGTGCCAGCAGTGGGACAGGAATAGTCGTTTTGGCCAAAAACATTCAGTACTTC. Amino acids: CASSGTGIVVLAKNIQYF.

The table lists this clone with a few counts. V usage is TRBV9 and J usage is TRBJ2-1; TRBD2 matches 12 bases. V shed 0 bases and J 7 bases; nucleotides not matched to a gene: 11. Per germline, CDR1 SGDLS and CDR2 YYNGEE. The CDR3 consists of 18 residues. The CDR3 sequence: CASSVGRGSSGRDNEQFF. CDR3 nucleotides: TGTGCCAGCAGCGTAGGACGAGGGTCTAGCGGGAGGGATAATGAGCAGTTCTTC.

The genes are TRBV9 and TRBJ1-4; unclear D gene. The CDR3 totals 15 residues. Between the trimmed V and J ends, which lost 0 bases and 7 bases, there was a span of 13 bases. Germline values: CDR1 SGDLS, CDR2 YYNGEE. The CDR3 region has the DNA TGTGCCAGCAGCGTAGTGGGAGGATGGGGTGAAAAACTGTTTTTT. Its protein product is CASSVVGGWGEKLFF.

Details on this clone: This sample also contains other DNA sequences that code for the same CDR3. The chain has TRBV29-1 and TRBJ1-1; 8 bases fit TRBD1. There are 15 residues in the CDR3. The germline CDR1 and CDR2 sequences are SQVTM and ANQGSEA. J was trimmed by 5 bases and V by 5 bases; bases with no gene match: 13. CDR3 loop: CSVNKRTGWDTEAFF. For the CDR3, the DNA is TGCAGCGTTAACAAACGGACAGGGTGGGATACTGAAGCTTTCTTT.

This clone is labeled medium-sized (0.01 to 0.1%). The rearrangement uses TRBV13 and TRBJ2-5, with TRBD2 matching over 9 bases. From germline, CDR1 is PRHDT and CDR2 FYEKMQ (reference sequence). Trimming cost V 0 bases and J 2 bases; bases outside gene matches: 7. This CDR3 is 17 amino acids long. The DNA of the CDR3 is TGTGCCAGCAGCTTAGGCGCGACTAGCGGAGCACAAGAGACCCAGTACTTC. Its translation: CASSLGATSGAQETQYF.

The genes are TRBV30 and TRBJ2-7, with 8 nucleotides matching TRBD2. Germline-derived CDR1 and CDR2 are GTSNPN and SVGIG (reference sequence). The CDR3 has 14 amino acids. The ends lost 3 bases at V and 0 bases at J; junction bases unmatched: 4. The DNA of the CDR3 is TGTGCCTGGAGGGCAAGCGGGAGCTCCTACGAGCAGTACTTC. As protein: CAWRASGSSYEQYF.

The rearrangement links TRBV4-3 to TRBJ1-4; 7 bases align to TRBD1. The V gene's germline CDR1 is LGHNA and CDR2 YSLEER. J was trimmed by 8 bases and V by 0 bases; bases with no gene match: 9. CDR3 length: 16 amino acids. CDR3 region: CASSQEVVRTGEKLFF. The DNA of the CDR3 is TGCGCCAGCAGCCAAGAGGTGGTCCGGACAGGCGAAAAACTGTTTTTT.

This clone has a handful of counts. The chain recombines TRBV10-3 with TRBJ1-2; no reliable D call. V was clipped by 0 bases and J by 4 bases, with 15 bases between them. CDR1 and CDR2 from the germline V gene are ENHRY and SYGVKD. The CDR3 is made up of 16 amino acids. The CDR3 nucleotides read TGTGCCATCAGTGAGTCGCTGGCCGGCGGATTCTATGGCTACACCTTC. Translation gives CAISESLAGGFYGYTF.

The chain couples TRBV27 to TRBJ1-5, with D perhaps matching TRBD1 (5 bases). Looked up from germline, CDR1 is MNHEY and CDR2 is SMNVEV (reference sequence). The CDR3 totals 14 residues. V lost 5 bases to trimming and J lost 4 bases, with 12 bases between them. CDR3 loop: CASSHRGGNQPQHF. The CDR3 DNA reads TGTGCCAGCAGTCACCGGGGGGGAAATCAGCCCCAGCATTTT.

The chain links TRBV19 to TRBJ1-2; 10 bases align to TRBD1. The CDR3 loop spans 14 amino acids. Germline V gives CDR1 LNHDA, CDR2 SQIVND (reference sequence). V shed 5 bases, J shed 8 bases, and the junction held 8 bases outside the gene matches. The CDR3 sequence is CASSPGTGEGGYTF. DNA of the CDR3: TGTGCCAGTAGTCCCGGGACAGGGGAGGGCGGCTACACCTTC.

The rearrangement joins TRBV28 to TRBJ1-1; D gene ambiguous. Germline CDR1 and CDR2: MDHEN and SYDVKM. This CDR3 is built from 12 residues. V gave up 7 bases and J gave up 3 bases, with 9 bases separating them. In nucleotides, the CDR3 is TGTGCCAGCATGCGGGCTTACACTGAAGCTTTCTTT. This encodes CASMRAYTEAFF.

The rearrangement links TRBV2 to TRBJ2-5, with 10 bases aligning to TRBD2. V was pared by 5 bases and J by 5 bases, with 5 bases of the junction left unmatched. The CDR3 spans 14 residues. Germline V gene lookup returns CDR1 SNHLY and CDR2 FYNNEI. The CDR3 here is CASSSGGAVETQYF. The CDR3 nucleotides are TGTGCCAGCAGTAGCGGGGGGGCGGTGGAGACCCAGTACTTC.

This chain joins TRBV30 and TRBJ2-7; no clear D gene. The J call may not be correct, given that the DNA end is closer to TRBJ2-1. This CDR3 spans 14 amino acids. Germline CDR1 is GTSNPN and CDR2 is SVGIG (reference sequence). The CDR3: CAWSVASSYNEQFF. Here the CDR3 DNA reads TGTGCCTGGAGTGTGGCTAGCTCCTACAATGAGCAGTTCTTC.

This sequence joins TRBV2 and TRBJ2-7; D is unclear. Trimming left V 2 bases short and J 4 bases short, with 15 bases between. CDR3 length: 15 residues. CDR1 and CDR2 from the germline V gene are SNHLY and FYNNEI. The CDR3: CASSEPWAGKYEQYF. The CDR3 DNA sequence: TGTGCCAGCAGTGAACCCTGGGCCGGAAAGTACGAGCAGTACTTC.

J is TRBJ2-7 and V is TRBV15; D is perhaps TRBD1 (6 bases). The CDR3 covers 15 residues. The germline V gene has CDR1 LNHNV and CDR2 YYDKDF (reference sequence). V lost 3 bases and J 1 base, leaving 13 bases between the germline ends. The CDR3 sequence: CATSSSQTGSYEQYF. The CDR3 bases are TGTGCCACCAGCAGTAGTCAGACAGGATCCTACGAGCAGTACTTC.

On this clone itself: This same CDR3 is encoded by further DNA sequences in the sample. The chain recombines TRBV4-3 with TRBJ2-7, with 7 bases matching TRBD1. Germline loops: CDR1 LGHNA, CDR2 YSLEER. The CDR3 length is 14 residues. The junction had 4 bases not matched to a gene; V was cut back by 3 bases and J by 2 bases. The CDR3 coding sequence is TGCGCCAGCAGCCAGGAGACAGGGCCCTACGAGCAGTACTTC. Its translation: CASSQETGPYEQYF.

The rearrangement links TRBV6-4 to TRBJ2-7, with D possibly matching TRBD1 (5 bases). The CDR3 has 13 amino acids. V lost 5 bases, J lost 0 bases, and 8 bases lay in between. Germline V CDR1 and CDR2: MRHNA, SNTAGT. In nucleotides, the CDR3 is TGTGCCAGCAGTTCCGACAGCTCCTACGAGCAGTACTTC. Translated: CASSSDSSYEQYF.